A selection of T cell receptor beta chains follows, all from one sample in a study of T cell therapy after organ transplantation. The method was immunoSEQ multiplex PCR; TCRdb's version includes in-frame clones alone and lacks a portion of them. This repertoire shows around 20,000 clones, about four fifths found once; its top ten account for around a third. Their recognized antigens are unknown. Sequencing was performed on CD8+ T cells from blood, taken after autologous CMV-specific T cell therapy. These receptors all come from a human patient who had received a solid organ transplant and had CMV disease. Some T cells may be graft donor cells. The CDR3 runs from the conserved cysteine through the conserved F or W. A D gene is named only where the DNA matches it firmly. Not every row has a clone size; where given, it reads once, few, many or a size class.

D	size	V	J	CDR3	DNA
TRBD2	.	TRBV14	TRBJ2-1	CASSQDWTSGRPNNEQFF	TGTGCCAGCAGCCAGGACTGGACTAGCGGGAGGCCAAACAATGAGCAGTTCTTC
TRBD2	.	TRBV19	TRBJ2-1	CASSEASGAGNEQFF	TGTGCCAGTAGTGAAGCTAGCGGGGCCGGCAATGAGCAGTTCTTC
.	.	TRBV15	TRBJ2-7	CATSRGFDEQYF	TGTGCCACCAGCCGCGGCTTTGACGAGCAGTACTTC
TRBD2	large	TRBV6-1	TRBJ2-5	CASDLAEQETQYF	TGTGCCAGCGATCTAGCGGAACAAGAGACCCAGTACTTC
.	.	TRBV5-5	TRBJ1-5	CASSFVNGEGNQPQHF	TGTGCCAGCAGCTTTGTGAATGGGGAGGGCAATCAGCCCCAGCATTTT
.	.	TRBV6-5	TRBJ1-3	CASTRDRNTIYF	TGTGCCAGCACCCGCGACAGAAACACCATATATTTT
TRBD1	.	TRBV13	TRBJ2-7	CASSPGQGAREQYF	TGTGCCAGCAGCCCGGGACAGGGGGCGCGTGAGCAGTACTTC
TRBD2	.	TRBV6-5	TRBJ2-5	CASSPSGGTQETQYF	TGTGCCAGCAGTCCTAGCGGGGGGACCCAAGAGACCCAGTACTTC
TRBD2	.	TRBV29-1	TRBJ2-7	CSVVGLAGVSSYEQYF	TGCAGCGTTGTCGGACTAGCGGGAGTGAGCTCCTACGAGCAGTACTTC
TRBD2	.	TRBV7-9	TRBJ2-7	CASSGSGTSVHEQYF	TGTGCCAGCAGCGGCTCCGGGACTAGCGTACACGAGCAGTACTTC
.	.	TRBV18	TRBJ1-3	CASSRTAVPISGNTIYF	TGTGCCAGTAGCCGGACTGCGGTACCTATTTCTGGAAACACCATATATTTT
TRBD1	.	TRBV28	TRBJ2-3	CASSAHPRQGTVDTQYF	TGTGCCAGCAGTGCCCACCCTCGACAGGGGACGGTTGATACGCAGTATTTT
.	.	TRBV15	TRBJ1-6	CATSRDRGRSPLHF	TGTGCCACCAGCAGGGACAGAGGCAGATCACCCCTCCACTTT
TRBD2	.	TRBV27	TRBJ2-1	CASSFRGDNEQFF	TGTGCCAGCAGTTTTCGGGGGGACAATGAGCAGTTCTTC
TRBD1	.	TRBV7-9	TRBJ2-3	CASSPRGQITDTQYF	TGTGCCAGCAGCCCTAGGGGACAGATCACAGATACGCAGTATTTT
.	once	TRBV7-9	TRBJ2-7	CASSEAGVNEQYF	TGTGCCAGCAGCGAAGCCGGGGTCAACGAGCAGTACTTC
TRBD2	.	TRBV19	TRBJ2-1	CASTKRLAGRFSYNEQFF	TGTGCCAGTACAAAGCGGCTAGCGGGACGTTTCTCCTACAATGAGCAGTTCTTC